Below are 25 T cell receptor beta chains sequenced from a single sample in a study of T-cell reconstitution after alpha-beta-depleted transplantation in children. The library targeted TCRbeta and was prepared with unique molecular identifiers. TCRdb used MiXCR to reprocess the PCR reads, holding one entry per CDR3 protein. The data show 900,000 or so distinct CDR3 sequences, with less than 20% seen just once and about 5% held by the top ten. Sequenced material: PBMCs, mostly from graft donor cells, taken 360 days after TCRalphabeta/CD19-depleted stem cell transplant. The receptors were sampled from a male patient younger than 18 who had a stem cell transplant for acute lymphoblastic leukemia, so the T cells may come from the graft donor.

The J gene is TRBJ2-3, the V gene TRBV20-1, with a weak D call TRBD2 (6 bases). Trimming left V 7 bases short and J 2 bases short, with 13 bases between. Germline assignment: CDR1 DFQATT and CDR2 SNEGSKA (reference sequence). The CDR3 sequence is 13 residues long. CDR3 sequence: CSERRGFTDTQYF. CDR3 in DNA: TGCAGTGAAAGGCGGGGATTCACAGATACGCAGTATTTT.

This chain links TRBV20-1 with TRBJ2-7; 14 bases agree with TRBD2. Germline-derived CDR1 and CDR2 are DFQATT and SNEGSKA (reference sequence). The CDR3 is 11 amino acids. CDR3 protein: CSGTSGREQYF. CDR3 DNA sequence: TGCAGCGGGACTAGCGGGAGAGAGCAGTACTTC.

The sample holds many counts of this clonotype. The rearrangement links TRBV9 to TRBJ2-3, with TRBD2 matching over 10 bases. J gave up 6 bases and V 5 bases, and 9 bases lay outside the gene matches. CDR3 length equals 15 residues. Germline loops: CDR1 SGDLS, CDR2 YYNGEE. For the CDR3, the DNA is TGTGCCAGCAGGAGAACTAGCGGGATTACGGATACGCAGTATTTT. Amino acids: CASRRTSGITDTQYF.

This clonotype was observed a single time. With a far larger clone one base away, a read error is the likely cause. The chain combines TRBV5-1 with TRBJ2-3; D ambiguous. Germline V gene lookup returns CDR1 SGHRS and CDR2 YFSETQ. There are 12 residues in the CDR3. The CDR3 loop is CASSLGVDTQFF. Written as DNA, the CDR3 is TGCGCCAGCAGCTTAGGAGTGGATACGCAGTTTTTT.

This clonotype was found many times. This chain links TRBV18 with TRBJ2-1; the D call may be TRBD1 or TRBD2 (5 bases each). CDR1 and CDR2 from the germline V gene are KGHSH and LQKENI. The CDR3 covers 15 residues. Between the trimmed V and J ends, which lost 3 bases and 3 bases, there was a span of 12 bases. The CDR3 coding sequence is TGTGCCAGCTCACCTCCGGGACCCTTCTACAATGAGCAGTTCTTC. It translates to CASSPPGPFYNEQFF.

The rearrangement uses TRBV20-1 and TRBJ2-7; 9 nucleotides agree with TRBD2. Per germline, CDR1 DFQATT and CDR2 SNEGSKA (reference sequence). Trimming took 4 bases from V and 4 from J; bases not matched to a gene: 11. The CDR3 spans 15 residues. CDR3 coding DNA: TGCAGTGCTATCCCCGGGACACTAGCGGGTTACGAGCAGTACTTC. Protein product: CSAIPGTLAGYEQYF.

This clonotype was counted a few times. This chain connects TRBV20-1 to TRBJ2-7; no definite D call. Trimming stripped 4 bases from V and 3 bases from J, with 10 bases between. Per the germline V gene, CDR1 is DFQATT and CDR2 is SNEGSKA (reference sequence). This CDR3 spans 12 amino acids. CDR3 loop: CSANKNNYEQYF. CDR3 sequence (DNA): TGCAGTGCTAATAAGAATAACTACGAGCAGTACTTC.

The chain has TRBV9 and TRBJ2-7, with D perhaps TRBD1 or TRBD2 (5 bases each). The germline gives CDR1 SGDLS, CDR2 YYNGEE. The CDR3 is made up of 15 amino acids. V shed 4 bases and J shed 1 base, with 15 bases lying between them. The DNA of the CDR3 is TGTGCCAGCAGCTCCCCCCGGGACCCATCCTACGAGCAGTACTTC. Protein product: CASSSPRDPSYEQYF.

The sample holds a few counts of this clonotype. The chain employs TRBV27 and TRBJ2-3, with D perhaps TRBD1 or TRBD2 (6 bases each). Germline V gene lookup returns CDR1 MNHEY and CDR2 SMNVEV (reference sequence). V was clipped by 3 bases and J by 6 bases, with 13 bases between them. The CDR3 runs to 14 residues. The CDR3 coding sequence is TGTGCCAGCAGTTTTTCTACGGGGGCGGATACGCAGTATTTT. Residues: CASSFSTGADTQYF.

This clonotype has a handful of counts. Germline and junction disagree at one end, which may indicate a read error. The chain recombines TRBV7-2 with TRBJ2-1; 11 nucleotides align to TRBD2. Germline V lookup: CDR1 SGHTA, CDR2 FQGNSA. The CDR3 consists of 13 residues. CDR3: CASRRLAGSNGVF. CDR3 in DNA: TGTGCCAGCCGTAGACTAGCGGGATCAAACGGGGTCTTC.

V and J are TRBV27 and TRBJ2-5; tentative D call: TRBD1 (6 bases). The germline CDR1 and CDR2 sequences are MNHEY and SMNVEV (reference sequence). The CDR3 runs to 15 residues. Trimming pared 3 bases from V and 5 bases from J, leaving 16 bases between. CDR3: CASSFLDSIQETQYF. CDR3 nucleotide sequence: TGTGCCAGCAGTTTTTTGGACAGTATTCAGGAGACCCAGTACTTC.

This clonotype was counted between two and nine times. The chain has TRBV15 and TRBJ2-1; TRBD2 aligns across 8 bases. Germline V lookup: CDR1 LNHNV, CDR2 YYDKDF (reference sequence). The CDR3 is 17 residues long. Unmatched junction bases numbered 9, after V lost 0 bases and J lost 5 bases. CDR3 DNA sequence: TGTGCCACCAGCAGAGATCGTAACGGGAGGGCGCACAATGAGCAGTTCTTC. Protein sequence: CATSRDRNGRAHNEQFF.

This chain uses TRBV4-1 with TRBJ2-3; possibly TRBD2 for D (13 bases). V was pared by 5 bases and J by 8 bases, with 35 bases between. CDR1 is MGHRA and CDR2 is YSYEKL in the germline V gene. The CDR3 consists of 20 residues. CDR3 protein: CASSSRDRGLRLAGGGTQYF. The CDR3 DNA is TGCGCCAGCAGCTCTCGGGACAGGGGGCTAAGACTAGCGGGAGGAGGTACGCAGTATTTT.

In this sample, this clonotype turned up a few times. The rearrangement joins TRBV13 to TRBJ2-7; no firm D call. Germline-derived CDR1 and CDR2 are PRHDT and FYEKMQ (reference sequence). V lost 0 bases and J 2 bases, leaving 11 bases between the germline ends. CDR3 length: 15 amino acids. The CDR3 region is CASSLGSRRTYEQYF. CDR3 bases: TGTGCCAGCAGCTTAGGATCAAGACGGACCTACGAGCAGTACTTC.

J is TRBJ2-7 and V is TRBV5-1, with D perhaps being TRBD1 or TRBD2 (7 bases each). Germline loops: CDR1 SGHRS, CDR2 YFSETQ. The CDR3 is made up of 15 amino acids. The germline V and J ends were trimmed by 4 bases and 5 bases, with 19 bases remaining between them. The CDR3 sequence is CASSPGGFGGHEQYF. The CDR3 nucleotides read TGCGCCAGCAGCCCAGGGGGATTCGGGGGGCACGAGCAGTACTTC.

The CDR3 spells CASSPGQFGGADTQYF. CDR3 DNA: TGTGCCAGCAGTCCAGGACAGTTTGGGGGGGCGGATACGCAGTATTTT. The chain recombines TRBV12-3 or TRBV12-4 with TRBJ2-3; a possible D gene is TRBD2 (7 bases). Trimming stripped 5 bases from V and 6 bases from J, with 21 bases between. There are 16 residues in the CDR3.

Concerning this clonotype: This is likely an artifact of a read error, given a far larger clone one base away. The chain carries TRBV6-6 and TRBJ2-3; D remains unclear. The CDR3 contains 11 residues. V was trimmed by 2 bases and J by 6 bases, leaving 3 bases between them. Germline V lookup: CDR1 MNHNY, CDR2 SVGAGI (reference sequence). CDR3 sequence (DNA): TGTGCCAGCAGTTACGTGGATACGCAGTATTTT. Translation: CASSYVDTQYF.

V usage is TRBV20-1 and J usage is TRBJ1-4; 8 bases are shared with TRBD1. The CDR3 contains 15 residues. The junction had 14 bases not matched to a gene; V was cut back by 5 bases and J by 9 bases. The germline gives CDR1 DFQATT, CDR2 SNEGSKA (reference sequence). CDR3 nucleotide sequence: TGCAGTGCTTGTACCCGACAGGGGATGGGGAAAAAACTGTTTTTT. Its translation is CSACTRQGMGKKLFF.

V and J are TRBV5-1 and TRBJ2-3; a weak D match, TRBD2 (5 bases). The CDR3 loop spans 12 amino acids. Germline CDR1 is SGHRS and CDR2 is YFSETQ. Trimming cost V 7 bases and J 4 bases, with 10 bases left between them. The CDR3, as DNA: TGCGCCAGCGGAGAGGGCGCAGATACGCAGTATTTT. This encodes CASGEGADTQYF.

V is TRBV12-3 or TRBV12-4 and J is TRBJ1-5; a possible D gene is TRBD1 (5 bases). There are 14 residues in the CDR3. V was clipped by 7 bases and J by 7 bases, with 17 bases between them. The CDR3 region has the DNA TGTGCCAGCACCTTAGCCGGGGGTGGGCAGCCCCAGCATTTT. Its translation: CASTLAGGGQPQHF.

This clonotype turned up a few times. The CDR3 here is CASSEIRTARYEQYF. The DNA for the CDR3 is TGTGCCAGCAGTGAGATCAGGACGGCGAGATACGAGCAGTACTTC. This chain uses TRBV6-1 with TRBJ2-7; D unclear. The V gene's germline CDR1 is MNHNS and CDR2 SASEGT. Trimming pared 3 bases from V and 4 bases from J, leaving 16 bases between. The CDR3 runs to 15 residues.

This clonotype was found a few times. The chain's CDR3 is CSASQGHAGANVLTF. CDR3 bases: TGCAGTGCTAGTCAGGGACACGCTGGGGCCAACGTCCTGACTTTC. V and J are TRBV20-1 and TRBJ2-6; TRBD1 is a possible D gene (6 bases). Germline values: CDR1 DFQATT, CDR2 SNEGSKA (reference sequence). This CDR3 has 15 amino acids. The V gene lost 3 bases and the J gene lost 2 bases, with 11 bases spanning the gap.

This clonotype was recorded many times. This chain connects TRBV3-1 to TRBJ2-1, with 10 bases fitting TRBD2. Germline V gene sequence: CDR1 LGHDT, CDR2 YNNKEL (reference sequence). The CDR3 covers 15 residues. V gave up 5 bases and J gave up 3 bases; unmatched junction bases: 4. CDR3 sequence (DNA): TGTGCCAGCAGCTCCGGGACTAGCGACTACAATGAGCAGTTCTTC. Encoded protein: CASSSGTSDYNEQFF.

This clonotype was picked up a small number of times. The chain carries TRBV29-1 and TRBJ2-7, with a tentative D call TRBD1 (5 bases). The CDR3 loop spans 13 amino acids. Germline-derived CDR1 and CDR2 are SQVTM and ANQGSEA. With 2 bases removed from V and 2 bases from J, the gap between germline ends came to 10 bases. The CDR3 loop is CSVEQGWTYEQYF. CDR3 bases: TGCAGCGTTGAACAGGGTTGGACCTACGAGCAGTACTTC.

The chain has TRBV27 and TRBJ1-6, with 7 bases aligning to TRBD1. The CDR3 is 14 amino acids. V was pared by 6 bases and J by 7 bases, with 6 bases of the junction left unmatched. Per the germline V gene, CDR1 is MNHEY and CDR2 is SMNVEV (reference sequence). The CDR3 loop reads CASSSDRANSPLHF. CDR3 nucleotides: TGTGCCAGCAGCTCCGACAGGGCAAATTCACCCCTCCACTTT.